These 30 T cell receptor beta chains were all obtained from the same sample, sequenced in a study of CD8 T cells in ankylosing spondylitis. Their antigens are not known. Study-wide results and caveats: Roughly 8 highly homologous variants made up a TCR beta motif, and this motif appeared characteristic of ankylosing spondylitis blood.

TCRdb called the 5' RACE reads again in MiXCR, with one record for every CDR3 protein. Among around 490,000 distinct CDR3 sequences listed, over 4% were seen once. The specimen sequenced was blood, either unsorted or a sorted T cell fraction (not recorded which). Receptor source: a male donor with ankylosing spondylitis.

This clonotype was counted at least ten times. The CDR3 nucleotides are TGTGCCAGCAGCCCGGGACAGGCCTCCTACAATGAGCAGTTCTTC. It encodes CASSPGQASYNEQFF. The chain uses TRBV7-2 and TRBJ2-1, with TRBD1 identical over 8 bases. Germline lookup yields CDR1 SGHTA and CDR2 FQGNSA. V lost 5 bases and J lost 0; bases outside the gene matches: 3. The CDR3 is made up of 15 amino acids.

This clonotype was recorded a few times. The gene calls are TRBV18 and TRBJ2-5; maybe TRBD1 (5 bases). The CDR3 length is 14 residues. Germline values: CDR1 KGHSH, CDR2 LQKENI. V was pared by 3 bases and J by 7 bases, with 15 bases between. Here the CDR3 DNA reads TGTGCCAGCTCACCCGGATCCAGGGAAGGGACCCAGTACTTC. Translating gives CASSPGSREGTQYF.

This clonotype was picked up many times. The chain couples TRBV7-2 to TRBJ2-3; 11 bases fit TRBD2. The CDR3 consists of 17 residues. CDR1 is SGHTA, CDR2 FQGNSA, per germline. Trimming removed 1 base from V and 4 bases from J; junction bases left unmatched: 7. The CDR3 DNA follows: TGTGCCAGCAGCTTAGTGATCCTAGCGGGAGGCCCAGATACGCAGTATTTT. It yields the protein CASSLVILAGGPDTQYF.

This clonotype was picked up many times. The chain has TRBV6-5 and TRBJ1-2, with D uncertain. The germline gives CDR1 MNHEY, CDR2 SVGAGI. V dropped 2 bases and J dropped 8 bases, with 12 bases sitting between them. The CDR3 contains 13 residues. CDR3 coding DNA: TGTGCCAGCAGTTACGACCTCCTTGAAGGCTACACCTTC. Its protein is CASSYDLLEGYTF.

This clonotype was seen at least ten times. The chain employs TRBV7-2 and TRBJ2-2, with D perhaps assigned TRBD1 or TRBD2 (5 bases each). Germline V gene lookup returns CDR1 SGHTA and CDR2 FQGNSA. The CDR3 runs to 14 residues. V gave up 7 bases and J gave up 0 bases, with 9 bases separating them. CDR3 nucleotides: TGTGCCAGCAACCGGGACCCGAACACCGGGGAGCTGTTTTTT. Protein sequence: CASNRDPNTGELFF.

This clonotype was detected ten times or more. The chain couples TRBV7-8 to TRBJ2-3, with 8 bases aligning to TRBD2. From germline, CDR1 is SGHVS and CDR2 FQNEAQ. V lost 6 bases, J lost 1 base, and 9 bases stayed unmatched. The CDR3 is 16 residues long. CDR3 bases: TGTGCCAGCAGATCCGAACTAGCGGCAGGCACAGATACGCAGTATTTT. The encoded protein is CASRSELAAGTDTQYF.

This clonotype was seen many times. This rearrangement joins TRBV2 to TRBJ2-7, with D unclear. With 6 bases removed from V and 0 bases from J, the gap between germline ends came to 6 bases. The CDR3 is made up of 12 amino acids. Germline CDR1 SNHLY, CDR2 FYNNEI. In nucleotides, the CDR3 is TGTGCCAGCAGGGCAGGCTCCTACGAGCAGTACTTC. It yields the protein CASRAGSYEQYF.

This clonotype was seen at least ten times. This sequence joins TRBV7-2 and TRBJ2-1; maybe TRBD1 (5 bases). The V gene's germline CDR1 is SGHTA and CDR2 FQGNSA. With 4 bases removed from V and 9 bases from J, the gap between germline ends came to 10 bases. This CDR3 has 12 amino acids. CDR3 in amino acids: CASSSWGPEQFF. As DNA, the CDR3 is TGTGCCAGCAGCTCCTGGGGCCCTGAGCAGTTCTTC. Variable domain in full (rest from reference TRBV7-2 and TRBJ2-1): GAGVSQSPSNKVTEKGKDVELRCDPISGHTALYWYRQSLGQGLEFLIYFQGNSAPDKSGLPSDRFSAERTGGSVSTLTIQRTQQEDSAVYLCASSSWGPEQFFGPGTRLTVL.

This clonotype was seen a handful of times. V and J are TRBV30 and TRBJ2-7; D is undetermined. V lost 0 bases and J 6 bases, leaving 9 bases between the germline ends. The germline V gene encodes CDR1 GTSNPN and CDR2 SVGIG (reference sequence). This CDR3 comprises 12 residues. As DNA, the CDR3 is TGTGCCTGGAGTGTACCGGGCCCCGAGCAGTACTTC. Its protein is CAWSVPGPEQYF.

V is TRBV30 and J is TRBJ1-1; no firm D call. Trimming shortened V by 2 bases and J by 8 bases, and 12 bases separated the two germline ends. The CDR3 has 12 amino acids. Germline CDR1 and CDR2: GTSNPN and SVGIG (reference sequence). This chain's CDR3 is CAWSQFFTEAFF. DNA for the CDR3: TGTGCCTGGAGTCAGTTTTTTACAGAAGCTTTCTTT.

In this sample, this clonotype turned up many times. The chain is built from TRBV27 and TRBJ2-1; D not resolved. The germline V gene has CDR1 MNHEY and CDR2 SMNVEV (reference sequence). The CDR3 is 14 residues long. Trimming cost V 8 bases and J 6 bases, with 17 bases left between them. The CDR3 sequence is CASAKTGPVNEQFF. CDR3 nucleotide sequence: TGTGCCAGCGCCAAGACGGGTCCCGTCAATGAGCAGTTCTTC.

This clonotype came up many times. The chain carries TRBV12-3 or TRBV12-4 and TRBJ2-3; D remains unclear. The CDR3 is 15 residues long. Trimming removed 0 bases from V and 2 bases from J, with 9 bases in between. CDR3 residues: CASSLAVAATDTQYF. In nucleotides, the CDR3 is TGTGCCAGCAGTTTAGCCGTCGCAGCCACAGATACGCAGTATTTT.

There are many counts of this clonotype. This chain joins TRBV7-2 and TRBJ2-3; tentative D call: TRBD2 (5 bases). Germline V lookup: CDR1 SGHTA, CDR2 FQGNSA. The ends were cut back, 5 bases at V and 1 base at J, with 16 bases in the middle. There are 16 residues in the CDR3. DNA for the CDR3: TGTGCCAGCAGCCCGGACCTAGCCACGGGCACAGATACGCAGTATTTT. Protein sequence: CASSPDLATGTDTQYF.

This clonotype was picked up many times. V is TRBV6-5 and J is TRBJ2-5; TRBD2 matches 9 bases. Looked up from germline, CDR1 is MNHEY and CDR2 is SVGAGI. J gave up 1 base and V 0 bases, and 9 bases lay outside the gene matches. CDR3 length equals 18 residues. The CDR3 reads CASSYSIRLAALQETQYF. The CDR3 bases are TGTGCCAGCAGTTACTCGATCCGACTAGCGGCCCTCCAAGAGACCCAGTACTTC.

This clonotype was detected many times. The gene calls are TRBV20-1 and TRBJ2-7; D is ambiguous. The germline V gene has CDR1 DFQATT and CDR2 SNEGSKA (reference sequence). The CDR3 runs 12 residues. V lost 0 bases to trimming and J lost 3 bases, with 6 bases between them. The DNA of the CDR3 is TGCAGTGCTAGAGATCCACTCTACGAGCAGTACTTC. Translation: CSARDPLYEQYF.

This clonotype was seen ten or more times. This chain links TRBV7-9 with TRBJ2-3, with a tentative D call TRBD2 (6 bases). V was clipped by 1 base and J by 8 bases, with 19 bases between them. Germline-derived CDR1 and CDR2 are SEHNR and FQNEAQ (reference sequence). The CDR3 contains 16 residues. CDR3 loop: CASSLESGSGVFTQYF. Written as DNA, the CDR3 is TGTGCCAGCAGCTTAGAATCCGGGAGTGGAGTGTTTACGCAGTATTTT.

In its sample, this clonotype was seen many times. The rearrangement links TRBV6-2 or TRBV6-3 to TRBJ1-1; D may be TRBD1 (5 bases). From germline, CDR1 is MNHEY and CDR2 SVGEGT. The CDR3 length is 16 residues. Trimming left V 4 bases short and J 3 bases short, with 18 bases between. CDR3: CASSFTGAGSDTEAFF. CDR3 DNA sequence: TGTGCCAGCAGTTTTACCGGGGCAGGGTCGGACACTGAAGCTTTCTTT.

This clonotype was seen at least ten times. V and J are TRBV9 and TRBJ2-6; tentative D call: TRBD2 (6 bases). The CDR3 loop spans 16 amino acids. V lost 1 base and J lost 0, with 8 bases in between. From germline, CDR1 is SGDLS and CDR2 YYNGEE. The CDR3 nucleotides are TGTGCCAGCAGCGTACCCGGGGGCTCTGGGGCCAACGTCCTGACTTTC. Its translation: CASSVPGGSGANVLTF. The full variable domain, rest sourced from reference TRBV9 and TRBJ2-6, is DSGVTQTPKHLITATGQRVTLRCSPRSGDLSVYWYQQSLDQGLQFLIQYYNGEERAKGNILERFSAQQFPDLHSELNLSSLELGDSALYFCASSVPGGSGANVLTFGAGSRLTVL.

This clonotype was seen repeatedly, ten times or more. V and J are TRBV5-1 and TRBJ1-2; weak D call: TRBD1 (6 bases). V was cut by 4 bases and J by 5 bases, with 15 bases left in between. Per germline, CDR1 SGHRS and CDR2 YFSETQ. The CDR3 consists of 14 residues. The CDR3 here is CASSPTTGRYGYTF. CDR3 DNA sequence: TGCGCCAGCAGCCCCACGACAGGCCGGTATGGCTACACCTTC. The complete variable domain, with remaining parts taken from reference TRBV5-1 and TRBJ1-2, reads KAGVTQTPRYLIKTRGQQVTLSCSPISGHRSVSWYQQTPGQGLQFLFEYFSETQRNKGNFPGRFSGRQFSNSRSEMNVSTLELGDSALYLCASSPTTGRYGYTFGSGTRLTVV.

This clonotype was observed many times. This rearrangement joins TRBV12-3 or TRBV12-4 to TRBJ2-4, with 7 bases aligning to TRBD1. The CDR3 runs 14 residues. V shed 5 bases and J 5 bases; nucleotides not matched to a gene: 6. The CDR3 sequence: CASSQDRSQNIQYF. CDR3 DNA sequence: TGTGCCAGCAGTCAGGACAGGTCCCAAAACATTCAGTACTTC.

This clonotype came up many times. The V and J genes are TRBV5-1 and TRBJ2-1; TRBD2 might be the D (7 bases). Germline assignment: CDR1 SGHRS and CDR2 YFSETQ. V was clipped by 4 bases and J by 1 base, with 18 bases between them. This CDR3 has 17 amino acids. CDR3 sequence: CASSPLGGAVSYNEQFF. DNA for the CDR3: TGCGCCAGCAGCCCCCTGGGGGGGGCGGTGTCCTACAATGAGCAGTTCTTC.

This clonotype was seen many times. The chain recombines TRBV4-3 with TRBJ2-7; maybe TRBD2 (5 bases). The V and J ends lost 0 bases and 3 bases respectively, with 9 bases between them. Germline V gives CDR1 LGHNA, CDR2 YSLEER. The CDR3 runs 14 residues. The DNA for the CDR3 is TGCGCCAGCAGCCAAGATCGGGGTTACTACGAGCAGTACTTC. Translating it yields CASSQDRGYYEQYF.

This clonotype was counted many times. The chain recombines TRBV28 with TRBJ2-5; 12 bases fit TRBD2. CDR1 is MDHEN, CDR2 SYDVKM, per germline. The CDR3 is 18 residues long. V was clipped by 6 bases and J by 3 bases; unmatched bases: 14. The CDR3 loop reads CASSPLAGGPGAEETQYF. As DNA, the CDR3 is TGTGCCAGCAGCCCCCTAGCGGGAGGGCCGGGTGCGGAAGAGACCCAGTACTTC.

Many counts were recorded for this clonotype. The genes are TRBV28 and TRBJ1-5, with TRBD1 as a possible D gene (5 bases). Trimming pared 6 bases from V and 3 bases from J, leaving 12 bases between. CDR3 length: 14 residues. Germline lookup yields CDR1 MDHEN and CDR2 SYDVKM. CDR3 in amino acids: CASRIGTLNQPQHF. Here the CDR3 DNA reads TGTGCCAGCAGGATCGGGACTCTCAATCAGCCCCAGCATTTT.

At least ten counts were recorded for this clonotype. The V and J genes are TRBV4-3 and TRBJ2-7; D may be TRBD2 (6 bases). The CDR3 has 19 amino acids. Germline V gives CDR1 LGHNA, CDR2 YSLEER. The ends were cut back, 0 bases at V and 3 bases at J, with 24 bases in the middle. The CDR3 reads CASSQDYGGRRMVVYEQYF. CDR3 sequence (DNA): TGCGCCAGCAGCCAAGATTACGGGGGAAGACGGATGGTAGTCTACGAGCAGTACTTC.

This clonotype was seen many times. CDR3 sequence (DNA): TGTGCCAGCAGTTTCCAAGTTCCTCTGACTGAAGCTTTCTTT. Its translation is CASSFQVPLTEAFF. The chain joins TRBV6-2 or TRBV6-3 to TRBJ1-1; D gene unclear. V was cut by 4 bases and J by 5 bases, with 14 bases left in between. The germline V gene has CDR1 MNHEY and CDR2 SVGEGT. The CDR3 consists of 14 residues.

The table lists this clonotype with a count of one. The chain couples TRBV5-6 to TRBJ2-3, with 7 bases aligning to TRBD1. J lost 0 bases, V lost 4 bases, and 5 bases had no gene match. Germline V gene data show CDR1 as SGHDT and CDR2 as YYEEEE. This CDR3 has 15 residues. The CDR3 spells CASSVGQPSTDTQYF. CDR3 sequence (DNA): TGTGCCAGCAGCGTGGGACAGCCTAGCACAGATACGCAGTATTTT.

Many counts were recorded for this clonotype. This CDR3 is CASSLVGESNQPQHF. Here the CDR3 DNA reads TGTGCCAGCAGCTTAGTCGGGGAAAGCAATCAGCCCCAGCATTTT. The V call is TRBV7-2, the J call TRBJ1-5; the D is unclear. Trimming removed 1 base from V and 1 base from J, with 8 bases in between. Germline V gene data show CDR1 as SGHTA and CDR2 as FQGNSA. This CDR3 contains 15 residues. The whole variable domain, remainder taken from reference TRBV7-2 and TRBJ1-5, is GAGVSQSPSNKVTEKGKDVELRCDPISGHTALYWYRQSLGQGLEFLIYFQGNSAPDKSGLPSDRFSAERTGGSVSTLTIQRTQQEDSAVYLCASSLVGESNQPQHFGDGTRLSIL.

The rearrangement joins TRBV9 to TRBJ1-6, with D perhaps matching TRBD1 (5 bases). The germline gives CDR1 SGDLS, CDR2 YYNGEE. V was clipped by 3 bases and J by 10 bases, with 17 bases between them. The CDR3 covers 15 residues. The chain's CDR3 is CASSAGGGVGSPLHF. The CDR3 coding sequence is TGTGCCAGCAGCGCTGGTGGGGGGGTAGGCTCACCCCTCCACTTT.

This clonotype was counted many times. The chain combines TRBV20-1 with TRBJ1-1; 10 nucleotides line up with TRBD1. Losses at the gene ends were 1 base for V and 4 bases for J; bases not matched to a gene: 9. CDR1 is DFQATT and CDR2 is SNEGSKA in the germline V gene (reference sequence). The CDR3 totals 16 residues. The CDR3 bases are TGCAGTGCTAGAGTTCAGTTCCGGGACAGGGGCACTGAAGCTTTCTTT. This encodes CSARVQFRDRGTEAFF.